Listed below are T cell receptor beta chains from one sample, sequenced in a study of shared clonotypes between healthy human individuals. Assay: immunoSEQ multiplex PCR; the TCRdb copy retains only in-frame clones and omits some. The table has millions of clones, around nine tenths seen once. Sequenced input: naive CD4+ T cells sorted from blood. Receptors were obtained from a young man in good health. The CDR3 runs from the conserved cysteine through the conserved F or W. The order of the fields is CDR3 DNA, CDR3 protein, clone size, D gene, V gene, J gene. A D gene is named only where the DNA matches it firmly. Expanded clones get a size class; other rows say once, few or many, or leave the size out.

TGTGCCAGCAGCGTCACAGGGGGCCGAGCTGGGGCCAACGTCCTGACTTTC	CASSVTGGRAGANVLTF	.	TRBD1	TRBV11-2	TRBJ2-6
TGTGCCAGCAGCCCAGGGTTAGGGGCCACCAACGAGCAGTACTTC	CASSPGLGATNEQYF	.	.	TRBV7-2	TRBJ2-7
TGTGCCTGGACCGGGACAGGGGGGGGGCCCCAGCATTTT	CAWTGTGGGPQHF	.	TRBD1	TRBV30	TRBJ1-5
TGTGCCAGCACCCCCACTTCAGGAAACTCCCACCCGAGGGCTAGAAGCGACACTGAAGCTTTCTTT	CASTPTSGNSHPRARSDTEAFF	.	.	TRBV27	TRBJ1-1
TGTGCCAGCTCACCGGATTTTATTGCTGAAGCTTTCTTT	CASSPDFIAEAFF	.	.	TRBV18	TRBJ1-1
TGTGCCAGCAGCTCGACCGGTAGCTCCTACGAGCAGTACTTC	CASSSTGSSYEQYF	.	.	TRBV7-9	TRBJ2-7
TGTGCCAGCAGTCTCCGACCGACTAGCGGGGAGATACAAGAGACCCAGTACTTC	CASSLRPTSGEIQETQYF	.	TRBD2	TRBV27	TRBJ2-5
TGTGCCAGCAGTTTCTGGGGGCGTGAGCAGTACTTC	CASSFWGREQYF	.	.	TRBV27	TRBJ2-7
TGTGCCAGCAGTTCATTTAGGGGATCCACTGAAGCTTTCTTT	CASSSFRGSTEAFF	.	.	TRBV11-2	TRBJ1-1
TGTGCCAGCAGTTCCCAAACGACGCGCGAGACCCAGTACTTC	CASSSQTTRETQYF	.	.	TRBV28	TRBJ2-5
TGTGCCAGCAGCTCCCATAATGAAAAACTGTTTTTT	CASSSHNEKLFF	.	.	TRBV7-2	TRBJ1-4
TGCGCCAGCAGCTTGGATGTTGCGGGTCTCCTCGGTGGCTACACCTTC	CASSLDVAGLLGGYTF	.	.	TRBV5-1	TRBJ1-2
TGTGCCAGCAGCCCGGGGGGGCCAATTACAGATACGCAGTATTTT	CASSPGGPITDTQYF	.	TRBD2	TRBV5-6	TRBJ2-3
TGTGCCAGCAGTAGGACAGGGACTAATTCACCCCTCCACTTT	CASSRTGTNSPLHF	.	TRBD1	TRBV5-6	TRBJ1-6
TGTGCCAGCAGCCCCCGGACAGGGTGGGAGATGAACACTGAAGCTTTCTTT	CASSPRTGWEMNTEAFF	.	TRBD1	TRBV7-9	TRBJ1-1
TGTGCCAGCAGTTCCGCCCAGCCCCCCTACGGCTACACCTTC	CASSSAQPPYGYTF	.	.	TRBV28	TRBJ1-2
TGTGCCAGCAGCTTAGATCTGACCCGTCAAACCTACGAGCAGTACTTC	CASSLDLTRQTYEQYF	.	.	TRBV11-2	TRBJ2-7
TGCGCCAGCAGCCAGGAGACCTGGGCTGGAAACACCATATATTTT	CASSQETWAGNTIYF	.	.	TRBV4-1	TRBJ1-3
TGTGCCAGCAGCTTGGATATACAGGGCCCCGCCGTCGGAACTGAAGCTTTCTTT	CASSLDIQGPAVGTEAFF	.	.	TRBV5-6	TRBJ1-1
TGTGCCAGCAGTCCCGCCGCGGGGCGGGGGTCCTACAATGAGCAGTTCTTC	CASSPAAGRGSYNEQFF	.	TRBD2	TRBV28	TRBJ2-1
TGTGCCAGCAGCTTAGGGGGGGCCGTGGCGCCTGAGCAGTTCTTC	CASSLGGAVAPEQFF	.	.	TRBV28	TRBJ2-1
TGTGCCAGCAGCCGTACTAGCGGGAGCGGTGAGACCCAGTACTTC	CASSRTSGSGETQYF	.	TRBD2	TRBV7-2	TRBJ2-5
TGTGCCAGCTCAACCCAGACAGCGATCACCGGGGAGCTGTTTTTT	CASSTQTAITGELFF	.	.	TRBV18	TRBJ2-2
TGTGCCAGCAGTGAACAGGGATCCGGGGAGCTGTTTTTT	CASSEQGSGELFF	.	.	TRBV2	TRBJ2-2
TGTGCCAGCAGCTTAATGGGCAGGCCAGGCACAGATACGCAGTATTTT	CASSLMGRPGTDTQYF	.	.	TRBV7-3	TRBJ2-3
TGCGCCAGCAGACGGACAGGGGGAGAGACCCAGTACTTC	CASRRTGGETQYF	.	TRBD1	TRBV10-2	TRBJ2-5
TGTGCCAGCAGCGTAGATCCCACGGCTGCGCAGTATTTT	CASSVDPTAAQYF	.	.	TRBV9	TRBJ2-3
TGTGCCAGCGGAAAAGGGACAGGCGATGGCTACACCTTC	CASGKGTGDGYTF	.	TRBD1	TRBV2	TRBJ1-2
TGTGCCAGCAGCTTGGTGGCGTCAGATACGCAGTATTTT	CASSLVASDTQYF	.	.	TRBV7-9	TRBJ2-3
TGCGCCAGCAGTGAGTCGGGGAGCCTCGAGCAGTACTTC	CASSESGSLEQYF	.	.	TRBV10-1	TRBJ2-7
TGTGCCAGTAGTGTGGACAGAGGAGATACGCAGTATTTT	CASSVDRGDTQYF	.	.	TRBV19	TRBJ2-3
TGTGCCAGCAGTTACTCGGGTAGCGGGAGGGATGAGCAGTTCTTC	CASSYSGSGRDEQFF	.	TRBD2	TRBV6-5	TRBJ2-1
TGCAGCGTTAGCAGCGGGAGGATTAATGAGCAGTTCTTC	CSVSSGRINEQFF	.	TRBD2	TRBV29-1	TRBJ2-1
TGTGCTAGCAGCCCACAAGACTGTGCATTGGCTTTCTTT	CASSPQDCALAFF	.	.	TRBV7-7	TRBJ1-1
TGTGTAACGGGACGGCCTAGCAGCGAGCAGTACTTC	CVTGRPSSEQYF	.	.	TRBV27	TRBJ2-7
TGTGCCAGCAGCTTGGAGCGCAGCGGGAGGCCTTACAATGAGCAGTTCTTC	CASSLERSGRPYNEQFF	.	TRBD2	TRBV5-4	TRBJ2-1
TGTGCCAGCAGCTTAGTCGGCGGGAGAAAGGCAGATACGCAGTATTTT	CASSLVGGRKADTQYF	.	TRBD2	TRBV7-6	TRBJ2-3
TGCGCCAGCAGCCCACTAGCGGGGACAGATACGCAGTATTTT	CASSPLAGTDTQYF	.	TRBD2	TRBV5-1	TRBJ2-3
TGTGCCAGCTCACCAGGAGAGTTGCGGGAGACCCAGTACTTC	CASSPGELRETQYF	.	.	TRBV18	TRBJ2-5
TGTGCCAGCTCTCTAGCGGGAGGCCCTCAAGAGACCCAGTACTTC	CASSLAGGPQETQYF	.	TRBD2	TRBV18	TRBJ2-5
TGCGCCAGCAGCTACGGACAGGGTATATACGGCTACACCTTC	CASSYGQGIYGYTF	once	TRBD1	TRBV5-1	TRBJ1-2
TGTGCCAGCTCACCACGGGGACAGACACCCTATGGCTACACCTTC	CASSPRGQTPYGYTF	.	TRBD1	TRBV18	TRBJ1-2
TGCGCCAGCAGCAACGGACCATCCTACGAGCAGTACTTC	CASSNGPSYEQYF	.	.	TRBV5-1	TRBJ2-7
TGTGCCAGCTCCGTAAACCTGGCAGCAACCATCGGAAACACCATATATTTT	CASSVNLAATIGNTIYF	.	.	TRBV18	TRBJ1-3
TGTGCCAGTAGTATCGGGTCAAGGGGCTTCACCGGGGAGCTGTTTTTT	CASSIGSRGFTGELFF	once	.	TRBV19	TRBJ2-2
TGTGCCAGCAGTGTTAGCGGGAGGGCCTACAATGAGCAGTTCTTC	CASSVSGRAYNEQFF	.	TRBD2	TRBV28	TRBJ2-1
TGTGCCAGCAGCACAGGACAGGGGAAGGGCACTGAAGCTTTCTTT	CASSTGQGKGTEAFF	.	.	TRBV21-1	TRBJ1-1
TGTGCCATCGGGCAACTCAAAGCGGGAGGGATAGACGAGCAGTACTTC	CAIGQLKAGGIDEQYF	.	TRBD2	TRBV10-3	TRBJ2-7
TGTGCCAGCAGCTTAGGAATTGGGACAACGAACACTGAAGCTTTCTTT	CASSLGIGTTNTEAFF	.	.	TRBV7-9	TRBJ1-1
TGTGCCAGCAGTTACGAGCAGGGACAGGGGTCCTACGAGCAGTACTTC	CASSYEQGQGSYEQYF	.	TRBD1	TRBV6-6	TRBJ2-7
TGTGCCAGCAGCTCCGGGACTAGCGTACAAGAGACCCAGTACTTC	CASSSGTSVQETQYF	.	TRBD2	TRBV5-4	TRBJ2-5